What follows is one T cell receptor beta chain and its context. The junction had 15 bases not matched to a gene; V was cut back by 8 bases and J by 15 bases. CDR3 length: 13 amino acids. The use of genomic DNA as template underpinned the TCR beta VDJ and CDR3 profiling. TCRdb re-called the reads with MiXCR, one entry per CDR3 protein. The table has roughly 130,000 distinct CDR3 sequences, about 48% seen once. The sample originates from a study of CD8+CD57+ T cells in acquired aplastic anemia. Study overall: The average for DNA from sorted CD4+ and CD8+ cells was 3 to 4 ug.

This clonotype was obtained from a human donor in good health, serving as a control. Sequenced: sorted CD4+, CD8+, or CD8+CD57+ T cells (not recorded which) from PBMCs. The chain is built from TRBV5-3 and TRBJ1-5, with 9 bases matching TRBD1. TRBV5-3 belongs to the ORF category, with a function that is uncertain. The DNA for the CDR3 is TGTGCCAGCAGCGTACAGGGGGCCACTACCGTGCATTTT. As protein: CASSVQGATTVHF.